The entry below describes one TCR beta chain. The target antigen is unknown. Arm-PCR of CDR3 regions and iRepertoire HTBI primers were the basis on which TCR beta libraries were built. TCRdb re-analysed the multiplex PCR reads in MiXCR, keeping a single row per CDR3 protein. In the table there are fewer than 450,000 distinct CDR3 sequences, around a quarter of which are singletons. Time point denoted: persistent/refractory GD, antithyroid drugs over 5 years with positive TRAb. Researchers made the TCR library from RNA that was extracted from PBMCs. These data originate in a study of regulatory T cells in long-lasting Graves disease. General study findings and limits: Newly diagnosed Graves' patients had higher TCR diversity than persistent ones. Small sample size may have lowered accuracy. The number of shared public clonotypes was higher in persistent patients (approximately 2,500) than new patients (966). Persistent disease samples used TRBV28, TRBJ1-2 and TRBJ2-5 preferentially.

Looked up from germline, CDR1 is MNHNS and CDR2 is SASEGT. The CDR3 extends over 13 amino acids. V lost 7 bases and J lost 0, with 9 bases in between. This specimen consisted of peripheral blood mononuclear cells (PBMCs), obtained when the disease was refractory, from a patient treated with antithyroid drugs. The chain is built from TRBV6-1 and TRBJ1-1; no firm D call. This sequence was found in a female donor with Graves disease. CDR3 nucleotide sequence: TGTGCCAGCAAATTAACAGTGAACACTGAAGCTTTCTTT. Translating gives CASKLTVNTEAFF.